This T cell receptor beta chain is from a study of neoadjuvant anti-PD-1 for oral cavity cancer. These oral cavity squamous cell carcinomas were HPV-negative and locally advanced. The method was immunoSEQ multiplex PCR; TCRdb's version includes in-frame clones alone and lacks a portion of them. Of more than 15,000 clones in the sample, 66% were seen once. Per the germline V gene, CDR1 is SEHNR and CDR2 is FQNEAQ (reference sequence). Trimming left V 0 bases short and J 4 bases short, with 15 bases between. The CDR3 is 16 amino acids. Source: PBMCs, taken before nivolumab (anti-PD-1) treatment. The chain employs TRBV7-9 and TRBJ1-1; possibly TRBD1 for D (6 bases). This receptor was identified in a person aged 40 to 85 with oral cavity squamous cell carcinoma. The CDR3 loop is CASSLAHGGAFTEAFF. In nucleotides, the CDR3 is TGTGCCAGCAGCTTAGCGCATGGGGGGGCATTCACTGAAGCTTTCTTT.